A selection of T cell receptor beta chains follows, all from one sample in a study of blood T cell repertoires in COVID-19. Data came from immunoSEQ multiplex PCR; TCRdb stores just in-frame clones and leaves some out. The sample lists 130,000 to 150,000 clones, 80% to 90% occurring once. The sequenced sample consisted of peripheral blood. These receptors originate from a man between 18 and 35 years old with COVID-19, enrolled during active disease. The CDR3 runs from the conserved cysteine through the conserved F or W. Each record gives: V gene, clone size, J gene, D gene, CDR3 DNA, CDR3 protein. The D gene is left open where the match is weak. Size tells how often a clone was seen (once, few, many) or the class of an expanded clone, and some rows leave it out.

V: TRBV9
size: .
J: TRBJ1-1
D: .
DNA: TGTGCCAGCAGCGTAGCAGAGGGTACTGAAGCTTTCTTT
CDR3: CASSVAEGTEAFF

V: TRBV4-1
size: .
J: TRBJ2-3
D: TRBD2
DNA: TGCGCCAGCAGCCAAATCCTACTAGCGGAGAGCACAGATACGCAGTATTTT
CDR3: CASSQILLAESTDTQYF

V: TRBV9
size: once
J: TRBJ1-5
D: .
DNA: TGTGCCAGCAGCGTAGGGGGGGGCAATCAGCCCCAGCATTTT
CDR3: CASSVGGGNQPQHF

V: TRBV5-4
size: .
J: TRBJ2-1
D: TRBD1
DNA: TGTGCCAGCAGCTCCCCGGGACAGTCTTACAATGAGCAGTTCTTC
CDR3: CASSSPGQSYNEQFF

V: TRBV28
size: .
J: TRBJ2-2
D: .
DNA: TGTGCCATCCCCGGACACAGCAACACCGGGGAGCTGTTTTTT
CDR3: CAIPGHSNTGELFF

V: TRBV3-1/TRBV3-2
size: .
J: TRBJ1-1
D: .
DNA: TGTGCCAGCAGCCGGGGCCCACTGAACACTGAAGCTTTCTTT
CDR3: CASSRGPLNTEAFF

V: TRBV27
size: .
J: TRBJ2-3
D: TRBD1
DNA: TGTGCCAGCAGTTGGACAGGAGCCACAGATACGCAGTATTTT
CDR3: CASSWTGATDTQYF

V: TRBV4-3
size: .
J: TRBJ2-3
D: TRBD2
DNA: TGCGCCAGCAGCCAAGATCGGGTCCCCGGGGGGACGCAGTATTTT
CDR3: CASSQDRVPGGTQYF

V: TRBV28
size: .
J: TRBJ2-4
D: .
DNA: TGTGCCAGCATGTTTGGAGGGAGGTACGGGTTCAGAAACATTCAGTACTTC
CDR3: CASMFGGRYGFRNIQYF

V: TRBV15
size: .
J: TRBJ1-2
D: TRBD1
DNA: TGTGCCACCAGCAGCGAATCACAGGGGAACTATGGCTACACCTTC
CDR3: CATSSESQGNYGYTF

V: TRBV2
size: .
J: TRBJ2-2
D: .
DNA: TGTGCCAGCAATGGTGACTCCACCGGGGAGCTGTTTTTT
CDR3: CASNGDSTGELFF

V: TRBV6-1
size: .
J: TRBJ1-3
D: .
DNA: TGTGCCAGCAGTGAAAGCTTAATCCGGACAGTGTTCTCTGGAAACACCATATATTTT
CDR3: CASSESLIRTVFSGNTIYF

V: TRBV13
size: .
J: TRBJ2-1
D: TRBD2
DNA: TGTGCCAGCAGCTCCGGGACTAGCGGGACCCCCAATGAGCAGTTCTTC
CDR3: CASSSGTSGTPNEQFF

V: TRBV9
size: once
J: TRBJ2-1
D: TRBD1
DNA: TGTGCCAGCAGCGCTACGACAGGGTCCAATGAGCAGTTCTTC
CDR3: CASSATTGSNEQFF

V: TRBV14
size: .
J: TRBJ2-3
D: TRBD2
DNA: TGTGCCAGCAGTCCTCCGGGACTAGTCACGCAGTATTTT
CDR3: CASSPPGLVTQYF

V: TRBV7-8
size: .
J: TRBJ1-1
D: TRBD1
DNA: TGTGCCAGCAGCTTGGAACCAGGGGGCGGCCTGAACACTGAAGCTTTCTTT
CDR3: CASSLEPGGGLNTEAFF

V: TRBV5-1
size: .
J: TRBJ2-1
D: TRBD2
DNA: TGCGCCAGCAGCTTGTCGGGACTAGCGGGAGTCGATGAGCAGTTCTTC
CDR3: CASSLSGLAGVDEQFF

V: TRBV5-1
size: .
J: TRBJ1-1
D: .
DNA: TGCGCCAGCAGCTTGGTATCGGGGGGGCGTTTGAACACTGAAGCTTTCTTT
CDR3: CASSLVSGGRLNTEAFF

V: TRBV6-6
size: .
J: TRBJ2-3
D: .
DNA: TGTGCCAGCAGTTCCCTCAGCGTACGCACAGATACGCAGTATTTT
CDR3: CASSSLSVRTDTQYF

V: TRBV4-1
size: once
J: TRBJ1-1
D: TRBD1
DNA: TGCGCCAGCAGCCCCCTTGGACAGGGCCCTGAAGCTTTCTTT
CDR3: CASSPLGQGPEAFF

V: TRBV28
size: .
J: TRBJ1-2
D: .
DNA: TGTGCCAGCAGTTTTGGGGGACTCCCTAACTATGGCTACACCTTC
CDR3: CASSFGGLPNYGYTF

V: TRBV14
size: .
J: TRBJ1-1
D: .
DNA: TGTGCCAGCAGCCAAGATGGAGAGATACCCGCGGACAGCGCAGGGTTGAACACTGAAGCTTTCTTT
CDR3: CASSQDGEIPADSAGLNTEAFF

V: TRBV7-9
size: .
J: TRBJ2-3
D: TRBD2
DNA: TGTGCCAGCAGCTTTAGACTAGCGGGTCGCACAGATACGCAGTATTTT
CDR3: CASSFRLAGRTDTQYF

V: TRBV3-1/TRBV3-2
size: once
J: TRBJ2-7
D: .
DNA: TGTGCCAGCAGCCGAGGACTCTACGAGCAGTACTTC
CDR3: CASSRGLYEQYF

V: TRBV11-1
size: .
J: TRBJ2-7
D: TRBD1
DNA: TGTGCCAGCAGCCCATGGACAGGATTTTACGAGCAGTACTTC
CDR3: CASSPWTGFYEQYF

V: TRBV7-9
size: .
J: TRBJ2-2
D: TRBD1
DNA: TGTGCCAGCAGCCCAGGGGGCCAAAAAGAGGGCACCGGGGAGCTGTTTTTT
CDR3: CASSPGGQKEGTGELFF

V: TRBV3-1/TRBV3-2
size: .
J: TRBJ2-7
D: TRBD2
DNA: TGTGCCAGCAGTACCGGGACTAGAACCTACGAGCAGTACTTC
CDR3: CASSTGTRTYEQYF

V: TRBV24-1
size: .
J: TRBJ1-5
D: TRBD1
DNA: TGTGCCACCTCAGACAGGGGGGATCAGCCCCAGCATTTT
CDR3: CATSDRGDQPQHF

V: TRBV5-5
size: .
J: TRBJ2-1
D: .
DNA: TGTGCCAGCAGCCCCTCTAATGAGCAGTTCTTC
CDR3: CASSPSNEQFF

V: TRBV28
size: .
J: TRBJ2-1
D: TRBD1
DNA: TGTGCCAGCAGTGTGCAGGGGGCTCACAATGAGCAGTTCTTC
CDR3: CASSVQGAHNEQFF

V: TRBV18
size: .
J: TRBJ2-7
D: .
DNA: TGTGCCAGCTCACCACCGGGGTGGGACACGAACTACGAGCAGTACTTC
CDR3: CASSPPGWDTNYEQYF

V: TRBV27
size: .
J: TRBJ2-5
D: .
DNA: TGTGCCAGCAGAAATTTAATCCAAGAGACCCAGTACTTC
CDR3: CASRNLIQETQYF

V: TRBV28
size: .
J: TRBJ2-1
D: TRBD2
DNA: TGTGCCAGCAGTTTTCGACTAGCGGGAGGGGGTAACTCCTACAATGAGCAGTTCTTC
CDR3: CASSFRLAGGGNSYNEQFF

V: TRBV19
size: .
J: TRBJ1-1
D: TRBD1
DNA: TGTGCCAGTAGTGTCGCGGGGACAGGGTTTCTCGGGACTGAAGCTTTCTTT
CDR3: CASSVAGTGFLGTEAFF

V: TRBV5-1
size: .
J: TRBJ2-3
D: .
DNA: TGCGCCAGCAGCTCAGGTCCTGGACAGCCCACTAGCACAGATACGCAGTATTTT
CDR3: CASSSGPGQPTSTDTQYF

V: TRBV30
size: once
J: TRBJ2-1
D: TRBD2
DNA: TGTGCCTGGGGGCCGGGACTAGCGGGAGCCGAGTTCTTC
CDR3: CAWGPGLAGAEFF

V: TRBV4-2
size: .
J: TRBJ2-1
D: TRBD2
DNA: TGTGCCAGCAGCCTCGGGACTATTTATGAGCAGTTCTTC
CDR3: CASSLGTIYEQFF

V: TRBV6-5
size: .
J: TRBJ2-1
D: TRBD1
DNA: TGTGCCAGCGGGACAGGAGGATATGAGCAGTTCTTC
CDR3: CASGTGGYEQFF

V: TRBV7-2
size: once
J: TRBJ2-2
D: .
DNA: TGTGCCAGCAGCGTCTCAGCAGGGATCGGGGAGCTGTTTTTT
CDR3: CASSVSAGIGELFF

V: TRBV5-1
size: .
J: TRBJ2-7
D: TRBD2
DNA: TGCGCCAGCAGCTTGGGGGGGACTAGCGGAATCTACGAGCAGTACTTC
CDR3: CASSLGGTSGIYEQYF

V: TRBV27
size: .
J: TRBJ2-3
D: TRBD2
DNA: TGTGCCAGCAGTCCTGAGCGGGAGTGGGTCACAGATACGCAGTATTTT
CDR3: CASSPEREWVTDTQYF

V: TRBV7-2
size: once
J: TRBJ2-1
D: TRBD2
DNA: TGTGCCAGCAGCCCCCGACTAGCGGGTGCGGGGAATGAGCAGTTCTTC
CDR3: CASSPRLAGAGNEQFF

V: TRBV7-8
size: once
J: TRBJ2-3
D: TRBD1
DNA: TGTGCCAGCAGCCTCGTGACAGGGGGCTCGGCAGATACGCAGTATTTT
CDR3: CASSLVTGGSADTQYF

V: TRBV24-1
size: .
J: TRBJ1-5
D: .
DNA: TGTGCCACCCAGTTAAGTAGCAATCAGCCCCAGCATTTT
CDR3: CATQLSSNQPQHF

V: TRBV3-1/TRBV3-2
size: .
J: TRBJ2-1
D: TRBD2
DNA: TGTGCCAGCAGCCGAGTGACTAGCCGCAGCTCCTACAATGAGCAGTTCTTC
CDR3: CASSRVTSRSSYNEQFF

V: TRBV4-3
size: .
J: TRBJ2-7
D: TRBD1
DNA: TGCGCCAGCAGCCCCCACCAGGGACAGCACTACGAGCAGTACTTC
CDR3: CASSPHQGQHYEQYF

V: TRBV5-1
size: .
J: TRBJ2-1
D: .
DNA: TGCGCCAGCAGCACTCAGCGACAGTCCCCATCACACAATGAGCAGTTCTTC
CDR3: CASSTQRQSPSHNEQFF

V: TRBV18
size: .
J: TRBJ2-3
D: .
DNA: TGTGCCAGCTCACCACCACGAGTTAACACAGATACGCAGTATTTT
CDR3: CASSPPRVNTDTQYF

V: TRBV6-5
size: .
J: TRBJ1-5
D: .
DNA: TGTGCCAGCAGATTCCAGGGGTACAATCAGCCCCAGCATTTT
CDR3: CASRFQGYNQPQHF

V: TRBV28
size: .
J: TRBJ2-7
D: .
DNA: TGTGCCAGCAGTTTGAGCCCGCTATCCTACGAGCAGTACTTC
CDR3: CASSLSPLSYEQYF

V: TRBV2
size: .
J: TRBJ2-7
D: .
DNA: TGTGCCAGCAGTGACCCGGGACTCCAGTGGCACGAGCAGTACTTC
CDR3: CASSDPGLQWHEQYF

V: TRBV5-1
size: .
J: TRBJ2-3
D: .
DNA: TGCGCCAGCAGCTTGGGAGGAGGTACCTCACCCGACACGCAGTATTTT
CDR3: CASSLGGGTSPDTQYF

V: TRBV28
size: .
J: TRBJ1-4
D: TRBD1
DNA: TGTGCCAGCAGGGCCCAGGGGGTAATTAATGAAAAACTGCTTTTT
CDR3: CASRAQGVINEKLLF